This T cell receptor beta chain was sequenced during a study of cytomegalovirus exposure and HLA in healthy donors. The protocol was immunoSEQ multiplex PCR, while the TCRdb copy is restricted to in-frame clones and leaves out a portion. The table records some 260,000 clones, roughly 91% of them present only once. Germline V gives CDR1 MDHEN, CDR2 SYDVKM. The V and J ends lost 5 bases and 8 bases respectively, with 15 bases between them. The CDR3 covers 13 residues. The specimen was PBMCs. The chain recombines TRBV28 with TRBJ1-2, with D tentatively TRBD1 (5 bases). The clonotype originates from a woman aged 25 to 45 in good health and CMV-seronegative. The CDR3 region is CASSPDPRVGYTF. CDR3 DNA sequence: TGTGCCAGCAGTCCTGATCCCAGGGTCGGCTACACCTTC.